The source of this T cell receptor beta chain is a study of T cell responses to AZD1222 COVID-19 vaccine. Study-wide results and caveats: The study found Spike-specific TCR breadth and depth rose after two AZD1222 doses. Among spike-specific TCRs, nearly half reportedly target unmutated variant regions. Repertoires were obtained only post-peak T cell response. It should be noted that donors were predominantly white British and more often female, and clonal diversity was possibly underestimated.

For this clone: The target antigen is unknown.

TCRdb's copy holds only in-frame clones and misses some; the assay was immunoSEQ multiplex PCR. The sample lists around 99,000 clones; approximately 89% were seen once. This TCR was recovered from an adult who received the AZD1222 COVID-19 vaccine. The sample consisted of peripheral blood, taken 28 days after the second AZD1222 dose.

CDR3 sequence (DNA): TGTGCCATCAGCCAACAGGGTGGAGGGGAGCTGTTTTTT. It codes for CAISQQGGGELFF. The chain uses TRBV10-3 and TRBJ2-2; maybe TRBD1 (6 bases). V gave up 6 bases and J gave up 8 bases, with 13 bases separating them. The germline V gene has CDR1 ENHRY and CDR2 SYGVKD. The CDR3 runs 13 residues.